This T cell receptor beta chain was found in a study of PD-1 blockade in classical Hodgkin lymphoma. Notes on the study in general: Although disease activity or prior therapy may be involved, causes of the repertoire differences remain undefined. CD4+ TCR diversity climbed significantly by C4D1, unlike CD8+ TCR diversity.

In regard to this clone: Its specificity is unknown.

TCRdb's copy holds only in-frame clones and misses some; the assay was immunoSEQ multiplex PCR. This sample carries under 60,000 clones, approximately 70% of them seen once, and the ten largest clones take around 16%. All patients experienced relapse after autologous stem cell transplantation, and brentuximab vedotin exposure was variable. This CDR3 comprises 14 residues. Germline CDR1 is MNHEY and CDR2 is SVGAGI. Trimming pared 6 bases from V and 1 base from J, leaving 10 bases between. Source: peripheral blood mononuclear cells (PBMCs), taken before the second cycle of nivolumab. This receptor was taken from a human donor with classical Hodgkin lymphoma. The chain recombines TRBV6-5 with TRBJ1-3; perhaps TRBD1 as D (6 bases). The CDR3: CASREGGSGNTIYF. The CDR3 DNA reads TGTGCCAGCAGGGAGGGGGGGTCTGGAAACACCATATATTTT.